This TCR beta chain stems from a study of blood T cells in healthy people across ages. A J-beta primer mix and a sample-barcoded 5' primer were used in a second PCR of roughly 6 to 11 cycles. TCRdb used MiXCR to reprocess the 5' RACE reads, holding one entry per CDR3 protein. Seen here are 1 million or so distinct CDR3 sequences, less than 25% observed once, and the top ten hold approximately 0.7%. Germline V gene data show CDR1 as SGHTA and CDR2 as FQGNSA. The CDR3 is made up of 14 amino acids. Trimming cost V 2 bases and J 7 bases, with 14 bases left between them. These records were also assigned to another study, of T cells of mothers and their children.

The sequencing sample was made of blood. The rearrangement links TRBV7-2 to TRBJ2-5; tentative D call: TRBD1 (5 bases). The sequence derives from a girl between 2 and 10 years old in good health. CDR3 sequence reads: CASSLNFRQGTQYF. In DNA form, the CDR3 reads TGTGCCAGCAGCTTAAATTTTCGTCAGGGGACCCAGTACTTC. The full variable domain, with the rest looked up from reference TRBV7-2 and TRBJ2-5, is GAGVSQSPSNKVTEKGKDVELRCDPISGHTALYWYRQSLGQGLEFLIYFQGNSAPDKSGLPSDRFSAERTGGSVSTLTIQRTQQEDSAVYLCASSLNFRQGTQYFGPGTRLLVL.